This TCR beta chain came from a study of a mutant IDH1 vaccine in newly diagnosed glioma (dated by TCRdb to about 2021). General notes on the study: Vaccination was initiated 4-6 weeks after radiotherapy alone, or concurrently with temozolomide cycles in the chemotherapy-containing groups. Of the approximately 33 treated patients, approximately 62% were male and about 38% were female, and the mean age was around 40 years. Before enrollment, most patients had been given radiochemotherapy with temozolomide as standard therapy, while the rest had received either radiotherapy alone or temozolomide alone. Visit V12 was the week-35 safety follow-up and visit V13 was the week-47 end of study. Peripheral blood was collected at six visits: V03 (baseline), V05, V07, V10, V12 and V13. For exploratory analyses, approximately 25 treated patients had longitudinal TCRB deep sequencing done wherever samples were available.

The germline V gene encodes CDR1 SQVTM and CDR2 ANQGSEA. The CDR3 numbers 12 residues from cysteine through phenylalanine. Only the CDR3 part of the read is kept: 36 bases, read in frame from the first base. Relative to germline, V is 4 bases shorter and J is 5 bases shorter, with 8 bases between their ends. General conclusions and limits of the study: The authors stated that sample limitations prevented analyses of patient blood samples from being reproduced. Changes in the top peripheral T cell clonotypes picked up by TCRB sequencing did not appear to be linked to pseudoprogression. Selection of PBMC samples for TCRB deep sequencing was based on availability. Immune responses induced by the vaccine were seen in roughly 95% of patients across multiple MHC alleles.

Libraries were built with the immunoSEQ multiplex PCR assay. Rearranged TCR beta chain sequences were amplified with the hsTCRB Kit following the manufacturer's protocol. An Illumina MiSeq was used to sequence the TCRB libraries. As for the original processing: Demultiplexing, trimming and gene mapping were performed with the kit vendor's proprietary platform. The table was pulled from immuneACCESS by TCRdb, which kept in-frame rearrangements only. Such tables lose some clones; where checked, under half of the loss comes from unresolved V genes, and the rest has no known cause. Clone size and the V and J calls come from that table; the DNA yielded D and trimming. The sample data list 35,000 to 45,000 clones, and 83% of these were observed just once. Of the sample, 5.1% falls within the top ten clones. This specimen's time point label, interpreted: week 35, safety follow-up. A 20-mer mutant IDH1 peptide at 300 micrograms in Montanide made up each vaccine dose, which was injected subcutaneously together with topical imiquimod. Patients received eight vaccinations in weeks 1, 3, 5, 7, 11, 15, 19 and 23, corresponding to visits V03 through V10. The donors had newly diagnosed IDH1-mutant astrocytomas of WHO grade 3 or 4 that showed loss of nuclear ATRX. The samples were drawn from NOA16, a multicentre, single-arm, open-label phase I trial in Germany that tested a mutant IDH1 peptide vaccine in humans for the first time. The DNeasy Blood and Tissue Kit was used to extract genomic DNA from EDTA blood for TCRB sequencing.

On this clone itself: This receptor's antigen is unknown. Nothing much larger sits one base from this clone, and base qualities are not available.

The material was PBMCs, obtained from a glioma patient whose treatment included an IDH1 peptide vaccine. Rearrangement joined TRBV29-1 to TRBJ2-2, and TRBD2 may be the D gene, going by 5 matching bases. This sequence was found in a woman aged 50 to 65 with glioma. The DNA sequence reads TGCAGCGTTGTCACGGGGACCGGGGAGCTGTTTTTT. The resulting protein is CSVVTGTGELFF.